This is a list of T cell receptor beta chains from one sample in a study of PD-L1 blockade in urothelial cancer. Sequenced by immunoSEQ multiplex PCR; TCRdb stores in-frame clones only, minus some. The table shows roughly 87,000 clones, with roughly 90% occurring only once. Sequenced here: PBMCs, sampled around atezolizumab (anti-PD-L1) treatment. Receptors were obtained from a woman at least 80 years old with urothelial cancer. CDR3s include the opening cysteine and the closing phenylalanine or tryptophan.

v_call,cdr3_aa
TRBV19,CASSRLGQGEAQYF
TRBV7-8,CASSLGGTSGYNEQFF
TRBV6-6,CASSRTGGSGNTIYF
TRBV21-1,CASTAGTLSNQPQHF
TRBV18,CASSPETGLQPQHF
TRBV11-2,CASSLVGGTSSYEQYF
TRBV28,CASSFRGTQYF
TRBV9,CASSAGGLAGIQETQYF
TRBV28,CASSEGGGYTF
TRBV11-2,CASSLWGQHRNTIYF
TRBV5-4,CASSLLGQPNYGYTF
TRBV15,CATQPGLSSYEQYF
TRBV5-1,CASSGTGGAYNEQFF
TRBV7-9,CASSLARGYGYTF
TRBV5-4,CASSPAVSDTQYF
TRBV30,CAWSELGVEQYF
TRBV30,CAWSVGHSGNTIYF
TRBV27,CASSLLQSRTDTQYF
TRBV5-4,CASSLGTSGVNTGELFF
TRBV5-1,CASSLAEGWRTF
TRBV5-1,CASSSTVLDVTYNEQFF
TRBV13,CASSNPGTSGSTDTQYF
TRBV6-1,CASSENFAGPQHF
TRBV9,CASSAITTGGGTDTQYF
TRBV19,CASSIFPGLNGYTF
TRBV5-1,CASSPQGAPEAFF
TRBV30,CAWSSFGGTEAFF
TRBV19,CASTQLAGGNTGELFF
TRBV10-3,CAISTGEEQPQHF